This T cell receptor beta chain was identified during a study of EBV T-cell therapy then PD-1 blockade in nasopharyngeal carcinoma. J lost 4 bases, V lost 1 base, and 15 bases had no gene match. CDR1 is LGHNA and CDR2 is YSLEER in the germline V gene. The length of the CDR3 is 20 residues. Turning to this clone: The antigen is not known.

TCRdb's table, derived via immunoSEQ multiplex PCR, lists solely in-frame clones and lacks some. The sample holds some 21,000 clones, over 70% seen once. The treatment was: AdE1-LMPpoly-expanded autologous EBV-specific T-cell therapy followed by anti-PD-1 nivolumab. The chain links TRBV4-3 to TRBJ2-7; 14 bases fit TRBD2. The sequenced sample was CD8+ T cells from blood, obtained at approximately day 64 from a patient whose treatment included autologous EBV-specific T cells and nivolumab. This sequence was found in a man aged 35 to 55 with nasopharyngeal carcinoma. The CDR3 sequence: CASSQGWFETSGGDPYEQYF. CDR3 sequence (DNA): TGCGCCAGCAGCCAAGGCTGGTTCGAGACTAGCGGGGGGGACCCTTACGAGCAGTACTTC.